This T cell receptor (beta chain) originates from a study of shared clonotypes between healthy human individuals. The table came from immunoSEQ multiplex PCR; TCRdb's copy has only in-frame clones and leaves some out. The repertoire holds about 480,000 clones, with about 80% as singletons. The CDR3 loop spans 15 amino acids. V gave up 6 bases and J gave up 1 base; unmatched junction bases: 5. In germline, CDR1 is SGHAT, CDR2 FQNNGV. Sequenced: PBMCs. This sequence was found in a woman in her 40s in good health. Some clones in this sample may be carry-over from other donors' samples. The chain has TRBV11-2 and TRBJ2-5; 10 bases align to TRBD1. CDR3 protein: CASRGRTGGQETQYF. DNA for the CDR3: TGTGCCAGCAGAGGTCGGACAGGGGGCCAAGAGACCCAGTACTTC.